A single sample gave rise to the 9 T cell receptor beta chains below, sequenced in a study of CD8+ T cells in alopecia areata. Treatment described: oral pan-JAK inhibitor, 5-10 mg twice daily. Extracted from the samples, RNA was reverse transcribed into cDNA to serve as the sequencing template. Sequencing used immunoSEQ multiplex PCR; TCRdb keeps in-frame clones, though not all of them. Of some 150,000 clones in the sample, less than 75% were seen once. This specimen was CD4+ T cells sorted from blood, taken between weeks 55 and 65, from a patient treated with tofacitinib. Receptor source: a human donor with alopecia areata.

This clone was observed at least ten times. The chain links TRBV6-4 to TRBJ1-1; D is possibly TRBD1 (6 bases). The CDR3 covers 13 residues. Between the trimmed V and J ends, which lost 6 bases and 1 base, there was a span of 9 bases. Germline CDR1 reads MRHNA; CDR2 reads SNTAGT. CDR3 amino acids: CASRQGTNTEAFF. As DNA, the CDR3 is TGTGCCAGCAGACAGGGAACGAACACTGAAGCTTTCTTT.

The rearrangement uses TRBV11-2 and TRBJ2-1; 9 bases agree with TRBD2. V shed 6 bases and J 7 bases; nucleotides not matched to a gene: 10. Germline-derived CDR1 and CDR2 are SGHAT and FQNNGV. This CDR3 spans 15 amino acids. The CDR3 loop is CASSPQRSGGNEQFF. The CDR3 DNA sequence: TGTGCCAGCAGTCCCCAGCGTAGCGGGGGTAATGAGCAGTTCTTC.

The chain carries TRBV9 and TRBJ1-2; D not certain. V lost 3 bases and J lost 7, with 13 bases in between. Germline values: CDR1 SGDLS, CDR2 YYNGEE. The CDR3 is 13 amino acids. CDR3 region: CASSAEERGGYTF. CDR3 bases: TGTGCCAGCAGCGCTGAAGAGCGGGGTGGCTACACCTTC.

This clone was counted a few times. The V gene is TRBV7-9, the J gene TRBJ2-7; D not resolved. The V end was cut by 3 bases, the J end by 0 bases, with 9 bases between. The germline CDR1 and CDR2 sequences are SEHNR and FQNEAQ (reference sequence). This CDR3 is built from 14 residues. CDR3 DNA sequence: TGTGCCAGCAGCTTGGATTTCAGCTCCTACGAGCAGTACTTC. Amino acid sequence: CASSLDFSSYEQYF.

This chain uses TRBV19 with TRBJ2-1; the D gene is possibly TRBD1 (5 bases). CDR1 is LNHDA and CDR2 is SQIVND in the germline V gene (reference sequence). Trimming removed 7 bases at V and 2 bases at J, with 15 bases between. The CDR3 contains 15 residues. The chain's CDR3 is CASTAMQGAYNEQFF. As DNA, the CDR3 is TGTGCCAGTACCGCAATGCAGGGTGCCTACAATGAGCAGTTCTTC. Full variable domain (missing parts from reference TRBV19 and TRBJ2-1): DGGITQSPKYLFRKEGQNVTLSCEQNLNHDAMYWYRQDPGQGLRLIYYSQIVNDFQKGDIAEGYSVSREKKESFPLTVTSAQKNPTAFYLCASTAMQGAYNEQFFGPGTRLTVL.

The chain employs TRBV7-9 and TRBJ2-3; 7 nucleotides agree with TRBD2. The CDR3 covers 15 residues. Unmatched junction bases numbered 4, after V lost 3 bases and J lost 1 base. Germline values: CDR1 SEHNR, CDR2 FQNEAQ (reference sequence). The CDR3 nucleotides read TGTGCCAGCAGCTTGACTAGCTTCGGCACAGATACGCAGTATTTT. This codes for CASSLTSFGTDTQYF.

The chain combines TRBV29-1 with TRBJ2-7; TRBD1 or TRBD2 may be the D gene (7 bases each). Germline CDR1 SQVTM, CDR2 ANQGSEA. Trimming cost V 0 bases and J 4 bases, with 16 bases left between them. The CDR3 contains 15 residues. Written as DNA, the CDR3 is TGCAGCGTTGAAGATTTCCAGGGGGAGGGGTACGAGCAGTACTTC. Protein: CSVEDFQGEGYEQYF.

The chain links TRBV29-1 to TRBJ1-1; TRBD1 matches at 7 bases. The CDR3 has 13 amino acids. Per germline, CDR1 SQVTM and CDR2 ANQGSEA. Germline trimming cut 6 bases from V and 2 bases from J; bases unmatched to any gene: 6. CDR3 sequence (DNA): TGCAGCGTCCTCAACAGGGGTAACACTGAAGCTTTCTTT. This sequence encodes CSVLNRGNTEAFF.

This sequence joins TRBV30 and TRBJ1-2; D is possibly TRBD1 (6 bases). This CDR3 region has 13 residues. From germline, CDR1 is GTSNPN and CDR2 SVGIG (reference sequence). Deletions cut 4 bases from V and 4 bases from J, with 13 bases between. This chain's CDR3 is CAWIGGLGYGYTF. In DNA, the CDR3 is TGTGCCTGGATTGGGGGCTTAGGCTATGGCTACACCTTC.